This is a list of T cell receptor beta chains from one sample in a study of human T cells and chemical hapten exposure. TCRdb itself ran the RACE reads through MiXCR, one entry per CDR3 protein. The repertoire holds approximately 88,000 distinct CDR3 sequences, with 13% as singletons. This sample comprised whole blood, obtained in connection with sensitization to the hapten diphenylcyclopropenone (DPC). These receptors came from a woman in her 50s with alopecia areata. Some clones in this sample may be carry-over from other donors' samples. Both conserved end residues are part of each CDR3. The order of the fields is V gene, J gene, D gene, clone size, CDR3 DNA, CDR3 protein. The D gene is left open where the match is weak. The size entry is marked missing in some rows and otherwise reads once, few, many or a size class.

>TRBV28|TRBJ2-7|.|few
TGTGCCAGCAGGGGAAACGTAGGCCATTCCTACGAGCAGTACTTC
CASRGNVGHSYEQYF
>TRBV9|TRBJ2-2|.|few
TGTGCCAGCAGCGTAGGGCCTAACACCGGGGAGCTGTTTTTT
CASSVGPNTGELFF
>TRBV5-4|TRBJ2-7|TRBD2|.
TGTGCCAGCAGCGCGGGACTAGCACACTACGAGCAGTACTTC
CASSAGLAHYEQYF
>TRBV11-2|TRBJ2-7|.|few
TGTGCCAGCAGCCTACTTCCGGGAGCCACCTACGAGCAGTACTTC
CASSLLPGATYEQYF
>TRBV20-1|TRBJ1-2|TRBD1|.
TGCAGTGCCCTAGGACAGGACTATGGCCACACCTTC
CSALGQDYGHTF
>TRBV7-9|TRBJ2-7|.|many
TGTGCCAGCAGCACGTCGATAACCGGCCACGAGCAGTACTTC
CASSTSITGHEQYF
>TRBV9|TRBJ2-3|.|many
TGTGCCAGCAGCGTATTTCCAAGTTCAGATACGCAGTATTTT
CASSVFPSSDTQYF
>TRBV10-1|TRBJ2-3|.|.
TGCGCCAGCAGTGAGAGTCCGGACCCTACAGATACGCAGTATTTT
CASSESPDPTDTQYF
>TRBV24-1|TRBJ2-1|TRBD2|few
TGTGCCACCAGTGATTCCGGGACTAGCAGAAGCTCCTACAATGAGCAGTTCTTC
CATSDSGTSRSSYNEQFF
>TRBV20-1|TRBJ2-5|.|few
TGCAGTGCTAGAGATAGCGGCAAAGAGACCCAGTACTTC
CSARDSGKETQYF
>TRBV7-8|TRBJ2-2|.|.
TGTGCCAGCAGCTTAGCCCGAATAACCGGGGAGCTGTTTTTT
CASSLARITGELFF
>TRBV19|TRBJ2-1|TRBD2|many
TGTGCCAGTACTAGCGGTTCTACCTACAATGAGCAGTTCTTC
CASTSGSTYNEQFF
>TRBV7-9|TRBJ1-6|.|many
TGTGCCAGCAGCTTTCAAGGGGAGGCACCCCTCCACTTT
CASSFQGEAPLHF
>TRBV20-1|TRBJ2-7|.|.
TGCAGTGCTACAGACAGGAGACCCTACGAGCAGTACTTC
CSATDRRPYEQYF
>TRBV12-3/TRBV12-4|TRBJ1-1|.|many
TGTGCCAGCAATCCTCAAGCGAACACTGAAGCTTTCTTT
CASNPQANTEAFF
>TRBV12-3/TRBV12-4|TRBJ2-1|.|.
TGTGCCAGCAGTTTTTTCGGAGGCAATGAGCAGTTCTTC
CASSFFGGNEQFF
>TRBV7-9|TRBJ2-7|TRBD1|many
TGTGCCAGCAGCTTAACCGGGACAGGGGCCTACGAGCAGTACTTC
CASSLTGTGAYEQYF
>TRBV5-1|TRBJ1-3|TRBD1|few
TGCGCCAGCAGCCGGACAGGGGGCACTGGAAACACCATATATTTT
CASSRTGGTGNTIYF
>TRBV6-5|TRBJ2-1|TRBD2|few
TGTGCCAGCAGCTCGGGACTAGCGGTCATCCCACTCTACAATGAGCAGTTCTTC
CASSSGLAVIPLYNEQFF
>TRBV12-3/TRBV12-4|TRBJ1-1|.|few
TGTGCCAGCAGGCGGGGGTTGGCTGAAGCTTTCTTT
CASRRGLAEAFF
>TRBV7-2|TRBJ2-3|.|few
TGTGCCAGCAGCAGGACTGGGTATACGCAGTATTTT
CASSRTGYTQYF
>TRBV27|TRBJ2-1|.|.
TGTGCCAGTGGGGCGATGAGCTCCTACAATGAGCAGTTCTTC
CASGAMSSYNEQFF
>TRBV30|TRBJ2-1|TRBD1|.
TGTGCCTTGGACAGGGGTATCAATGAGCAGTTCTTC
CALDRGINEQFF
>TRBV20-1|TRBJ2-3|.|.
TGCAGTGCTAGAGATCTAACGGGTTCGCAGTATTTT
CSARDLTGSQYF
>TRBV12-3/TRBV12-4|TRBJ1-2|.|few
TGTGCCAGCAGTTCCGGACTGAATAACTATGGCTACACCTTC
CASSSGLNNYGYTF
>TRBV5-1|TRBJ2-1|.|medium-sized
TGCGCCAGCAGCTCAGGACTCTCCGACCTTAATGAGCAGTTCTTC
CASSSGLSDLNEQFF
>TRBV10-3|TRBJ2-1|TRBD2|many
TGTGCCATCAGTGGGACTAGCGGGAGTGGTGAGCAGTTCTTC
CAISGTSGSGEQFF
>TRBV29-1|TRBJ1-1|.|many
TGCAGCTCTAGTCGGACAGTGCTGAACACTGAAGCTTTCTTT
CSSSRTVLNTEAFF
>TRBV5-1|TRBJ2-2|.|few
TGCGCCAGCAGCTTGGCGGTAGACACCGGGGAGCTGTTTTTT
CASSLAVDTGELFF
>TRBV20-1|TRBJ1-5|.|few
TGCAGTGCTAACTTTCGTGGGGGCAATCGGGATCAGCCCCAGCATTTT
CSANFRGGNRDQPQHF
>TRBV12-3/TRBV12-4|TRBJ2-6|.|few
TGTGCCAGCAGTTATCCCCATACCGGGGTTAACTCTGGGGCCAACGTCCTGACTTTC
CASSYPHTGVNSGANVLTF
>TRBV5-1|TRBJ2-7|.|.
TGCGCCAGCAGCTTAGATTCCGTAGGTTACGAGCAGTACTTC
CASSLDSVGYEQYF
>TRBV12-3/TRBV12-4|TRBJ1-1|.|.
TGTGCCAGCAGTTTTGTAAAGGGGGAAGCTTTCTTT
CASSFVKGEAFF
>TRBV11-2|TRBJ2-1|.|.
TGTGCCAGCAGCCCTTCCGGGGCCCTTTACAATGAGCAGTTCTTC
CASSPSGALYNEQFF
>TRBV7-8|TRBJ2-4|.|many
TGTGCCAGCAGCTTATTGGACAGCTCCCAATACTTC
CASSLLDSSQYF
>TRBV3-1|TRBJ1-5|TRBD1|.
TGTGCCAGCAGCCAAGCTGGGACAGGTGGGAATCAGCCCCAGCATTTT
CASSQAGTGGNQPQHF
>TRBV30|TRBJ1-1|.|few
TGTGCCTGGAGATGGGAAGCTAGCACTGAAGCTTTCTTT
CAWRWEASTEAFF
>TRBV4-2|TRBJ2-4|.|few
TGTGCCAGCAGCCAAGACTTGGGAGGCGCCAAAAACATTCAGTACTTC
CASSQDLGGAKNIQYF
>TRBV7-8|TRBJ2-1|TRBD1|once
TGTGCCAGCAGCATACAGGGGTTGAGCCAGGCGAATGAGCAGTTCTTC
CASSIQGLSQANEQFF
>TRBV7-7|TRBJ2-2|TRBD2|few
TGTGCCAGCAGCTTAGCCGGCGGGAGGCCGAACACCGGGGAGCTGTTTTTT
CASSLAGGRPNTGELFF